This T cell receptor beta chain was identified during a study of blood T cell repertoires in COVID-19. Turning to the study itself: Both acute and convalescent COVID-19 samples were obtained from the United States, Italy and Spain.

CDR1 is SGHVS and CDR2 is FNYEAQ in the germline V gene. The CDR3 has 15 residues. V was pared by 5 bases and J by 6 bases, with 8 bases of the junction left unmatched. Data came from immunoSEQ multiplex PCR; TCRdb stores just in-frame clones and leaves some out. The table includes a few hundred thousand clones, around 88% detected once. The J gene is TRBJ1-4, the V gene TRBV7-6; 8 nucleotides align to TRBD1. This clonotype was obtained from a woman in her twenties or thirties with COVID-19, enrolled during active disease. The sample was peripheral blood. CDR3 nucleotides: TGTGCCAGCAGCCAGCGGACAGGGAGGGATGAAAAACTGTTTTTT. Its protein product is CASSQRTGRDEKLFF.